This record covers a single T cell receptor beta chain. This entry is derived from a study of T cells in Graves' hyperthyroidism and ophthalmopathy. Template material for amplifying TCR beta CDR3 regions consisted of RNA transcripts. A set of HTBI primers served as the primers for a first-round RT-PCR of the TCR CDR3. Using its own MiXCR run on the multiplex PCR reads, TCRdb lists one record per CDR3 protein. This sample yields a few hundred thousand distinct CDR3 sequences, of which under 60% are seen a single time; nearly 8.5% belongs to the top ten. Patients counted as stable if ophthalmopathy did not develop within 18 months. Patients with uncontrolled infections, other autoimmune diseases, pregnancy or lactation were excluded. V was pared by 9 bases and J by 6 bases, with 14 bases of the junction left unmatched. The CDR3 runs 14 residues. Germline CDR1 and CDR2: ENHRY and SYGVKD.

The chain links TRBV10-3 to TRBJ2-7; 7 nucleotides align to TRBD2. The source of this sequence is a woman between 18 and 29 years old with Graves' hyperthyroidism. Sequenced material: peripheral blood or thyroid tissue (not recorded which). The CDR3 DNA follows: TGTGCCATTTCACGTGGGGGGGAAGAACGCGAGCAGTACTTC. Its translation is CAISRGGEEREQYF.